The rows below give T cell receptor beta chains drawn from one sample of a study of T cells in Graves' hyperthyroidism and ophthalmopathy. TCRdb independently ran MiXCR on the multiplex PCR reads; one entry per CDR3 protein. The sample consists of about 710,000 distinct CDR3 sequences, around 17% of them appearing once. The sample was blood. All receptors derive from a man younger than 35 with Graves' hyperthyroidism. CDR3s include the opening cysteine and the closing phenylalanine or tryptophan. D genes are given only for firm matches. Clone size appears in some rows only: once, few, many, or a class for an expanded clone.

J gene: TRBJ2-1; clone size: NA; V gene: TRBV5-1; D gene: TRBD2; CDR3 protein: CASSLSASGLLGNEQFF; CDR3 DNA: TGCGCCAGCAGCTTGAGTGCTAGCGGGCTCTTAGGCAATGAGCAGTTCTTC
J gene: TRBJ2-7; clone size: NA; V gene: TRBV20-1; D gene: NA; CDR3 protein: CSARDRGYAYEQYF; CDR3 DNA: TGCAGTGCTAGAGATCGGGGATACGCCTACGAGCAGTACTTC
J gene: TRBJ2-3; clone size: few; V gene: TRBV6-1; D gene: TRBD1; CDR3 protein: CASSERDRADTQYF; CDR3 DNA: TGTGCCAGCAGTGAAAGGGACAGGGCAGATACGCAGTATTTT
J gene: TRBJ2-1; clone size: many; V gene: TRBV20-1; D gene: NA; CDR3 protein: CSAAPLQFSSYNGQFF; CDR3 DNA: TGCAGTGCTGCGCCCCTACAGTTTAGCTCCTACAATGGGCAGTTCTTC
J gene: TRBJ2-2; clone size: NA; V gene: TRBV12-5; D gene: NA; CDR3 protein: CASSLGVVRELFF; CDR3 DNA: TGTGCTAGTAGTCTAGGGGTGGTTCGGGAGCTGTTTTTT
J gene: TRBJ2-5; clone size: many; V gene: TRBV18; D gene: NA; CDR3 protein: CASSPQGRETQYF; CDR3 DNA: TGTGCCAGCTCACCACAGGGCCGGGAGACCCAGTACTTC
J gene: TRBJ2-1; clone size: NA; V gene: TRBV9; D gene: TRBD2; CDR3 protein: CASSLNAGGPREQFF; CDR3 DNA: TGTGCCAGCAGCTTAAATGCGGGAGGGCCGCGGGAGCAGTTCTTC
J gene: TRBJ1-2; clone size: NA; V gene: TRBV7-2; D gene: NA; CDR3 protein: CASSLKSSGSYGYTF; CDR3 DNA: TGTGCCAGCAGCTTAAAGTCATCAGGGAGCTATGGCTACACCTTC
J gene: TRBJ1-2; clone size: NA; V gene: TRBV28; D gene: NA; CDR3 protein: CASSLWASHGYTF; CDR3 DNA: TGTGCCAGCAGTTTATGGGCCAGTCATGGCTACACCTTC
J gene: TRBJ2-7; clone size: NA; V gene: TRBV4-1; D gene: NA; CDR3 protein: CASSLRTGAPTSPLYEQYF; CDR3 DNA: TGCGCCAGCAGCCTCAGGACTGGAGCTCCCACGTCGCCCCTCTACGAGCAGTACTTC